The source of this T cell receptor (beta chain) is a study of blood T cell repertoires in COVID-19 (dated by TCRdb to the early 2020s). In the study overall: Samples covering the acute and convalescent phases of COVID-19 were provided by collaborators in the United States, Italy and Spain. The material from the prospective study consisted of cDNA or gDNA derived from T cells, B-cell-depleted T cells, or PBMCs. Deeply sampled blood TCRbeta repertoires from subjects exposed to, actively infected with, or recovered from COVID-19 were included in the dataset. A freely available public database, intended as a resource for researchers studying the immune response to SARS-CoV-2, is where the repertoires were released. Samples were obtained from the ongoing ImmuneRACE study (first 160 participants) and from over 1,000 subjects provided by 6 global collaborators. The sample metadata nearly always contained a de-identified subject ID, COVID-19 status, age in years and sex. HLA class I and class II types, where available, came from metadata supplied by the sample provider rather than from assay-based typing.

General findings and caveats noted by the study authors: The quantity of clinical and demographic metadata differed by source and by participant and was supplied without curation.

Reading from cysteine to phenylalanine, the CDR3 counts 15 amino acids. Only CDR3 DNA is held: 45 bases, read in frame from base 1. V lost 0 bases and J lost 6 bases; the stretch between them is 14 bases long. Taken from the germline V gene, the CDR1 and CDR2 loops are SGHTS and YDEGEE. TCRbeta CDR3 regions were amplified from genomic DNA using the immunoSEQ Assay, a bias-controlled multiplex PCR. As for the authors' bioinformatics: The number of nucleated cells in each sample was estimated from the amplification of reference gene primers within the assay. To quantify the absolute abundance of each unique TCRbeta CDR3 rearrangement, sequence reads were collapsed and filtered. For each sample, productive Simpson clonality was calculated as the square root of Simpson's diversity index over productive rearrangements. The immuneACCESS repertoire file appears here via TCRdb, limited to in-frame rearrangements. These files lack a portion of the clones; in checked studies, under half of the deficit traces to unresolved V genes, and the cause of the others is not known. That table supplies the V and J calls and clone size; D and trimming were determined from the DNA. Within this sample are around 260,000 clones, with around 84% of them counted one time only. The top ten clonotypes cover roughly 4% of the sample.

In the case of this clone: Its antigen specificity is not known. Per-base qualities were not stored, and no clone one base away is much larger.

Enrolling through a virtual design, the prospective study's participants ranged in age from roughly 18 to 89 years and lived across 24 United States geographic areas. In the prospective study, cohorts were assigned on the basis of participant-reported clinical history obtained from a screening survey and a study questionnaire. In the prospective study, mobile phlebotomists collected whole blood, serum and a nasopharyngeal or oropharyngeal swab from each participant. Prospective study participants could optionally give additional blood draws and questionnaires over a 2-month period. Before DNA extraction, blood samples from the prospective study were shipped at room temperature or frozen.

The sample taken for sequencing was PBMCs or T cells enriched from blood (not recorded which). The V and J genes are TRBV5-8 and TRBJ2-3, with the identity of the D gene unclear. The source of this sequence is a man aged 25 to 40 with acute COVID-19. The CDR3 amino acid sequence is: CASSLGASLPDTQYF. The DNA sequence reads TGTGCCAGCAGCTTGGGGGCCTCCCTACCGGATACGCAGTATTTT.